What follows are 8 T cell receptor beta chains derived from one specimen sequenced in a study of post-analysis software for immune sequencing data. Prepared TCR beta cDNA libraries contained unique molecular identifiers. TCRdb recomputed calls from the PCR reads with MiXCR, one row per CDR3 protein. The sample includes hundreds of thousands of distinct CDR3 sequences, under 70% seen only once; the top ten take about 4.8%. General study results and limits: Patients used about five TRBV segments, including TRBV5-6, TRBV5-1 and TRBV20-1, more often than controls.

No antigen has been identified for these receptors. The sequenced sample was blood. The receptors come from a girl under 18 with multiple sclerosis.

This clonotype appeared once. The chain carries TRBV12-3 or TRBV12-4 and TRBJ2-7; 11 bases agree with TRBD2. This CDR3 has 18 residues. Germline trimming cut 2 bases from V and 3 bases from J; bases unmatched to any gene: 12. CDR3 protein: CASSLFPPLAGAYYEQYF. Here the CDR3 DNA reads TGTGCCAGCAGTTTATTCCCCCCACTAGCGGGAGCATACTACGAGCAGTACTTC.

J is TRBJ2-4 and V is TRBV7-6; the D gene could be TRBD1 or TRBD2 (6 bases each). The end of the DNA aligns better with TRBJ2-7, so the J call may be wrong. The CDR3 is 14 amino acids. Germline CDR1 and CDR2: SGHVS and FNYEAQ. The CDR3 protein is CASSLQGRHYEQYF. The CDR3 bases are TGTGCCAGCAGCTTACAGGGGAGGCACTACGAGCAGTACTTC.

The genes are TRBV4-2 and TRBJ2-7; D is undetermined. Germline V CDR1 and CDR2: LGHNA, YNFKEQ. This CDR3 is 13 amino acids long. V dropped 0 bases and J dropped 5 bases, with 8 bases sitting between them. CDR3 amino acids: CASSQDSSHEQYF. The CDR3 DNA sequence: TGTGCCAGCAGCCAAGATTCAAGCCACGAGCAGTACTTC.

The CDR3 region is CSVATGVGEQYF. The CDR3 coding sequence is TGCAGCGTCGCGACAGGGGTGGGAGAGCAGTACTTC. This chain joins TRBV29-1 and TRBJ2-7; 8 nucleotides line up with TRBD1. Germline loops: CDR1 SQVTM, CDR2 ANQGSEA. Trimming at V came to 6 bases and at J to 7 bases, leaving 8 bases not matched to a gene. This CDR3 spans 12 amino acids.

CDR3 amino acids: CSARVSAGAYYGYTF. CDR3 bases: TGCAGTGCTAGGGTATCGGCGGGGGCGTACTATGGCTACACCTTC. The V and J genes are TRBV20-1 and TRBJ1-2, with a tentative D call TRBD1 (6 bases). CDR3 size: 15 residues. V was trimmed by 3 bases and J by 3 bases, leaving 17 bases between them. Germline CDR1 DFQATT, CDR2 SNEGSKA (reference sequence).

In this sample, this clonotype turned up once. V and J are TRBV6-4 and TRBJ2-1, with 10 nucleotides matching TRBD1. V lost 4 bases, J lost 8 bases, and 8 bases stayed unmatched. Germline V gene lookup returns CDR1 MRHNA and CDR2 SNTAGT. The CDR3 covers 15 residues. CDR3 in amino acids: CASSGQGAPDHEQFF. The CDR3 coding sequence is TGTGCCAGCAGTGGACAGGGGGCGCCAGACCATGAGCAGTTCTTC.

The rearrangement links TRBV11-2 to TRBJ2-7; 13 bases align to TRBD2. Germline V gives CDR1 SGHAT, CDR2 FQNNGV. This CDR3 is 18 amino acids long. The J segment lost 1 base and the V segment lost 3 bases, leaving 9 bases of the junction unmatched. The CDR3, as DNA: TGTGCCAGCAGCTTTCGGACTAGCGGGAGCCATGGGTCCTACGAGCAGTACTTC. Protein: CASSFRTSGSHGSYEQYF.

This clonotype appeared a few times. J is TRBJ2-7 and V is TRBV25-1, with TRBD1 identical over 8 bases. Germline V gene lookup returns CDR1 MGHDK and CDR2 SYGVNS. The CDR3 has 17 residues. V was clipped by 0 bases and J by 3 bases; unmatched bases: 10. CDR3: CASSEYGQGPVFYEQYF. In DNA, the CDR3 is TGTGCCAGCAGTGAATATGGACAGGGCCCCGTATTCTACGAGCAGTACTTC.